The clone carrying this T cell receptor (beta chain) was recorded a few times. Sample time point: sample taken at primary tumor resection. Sequencing was performed on whole RNA extracted from tumor and nontumor lung tissue, or from frozen PBMC, and the material was left unsorted. Donors were some 72 untreated early-stage non-small cell lung cancer patients. This sample was taken from a study of spatial heterogeneity in lung cancer. TCRdb re-called the 5' RACE reads through MiXCR, storing one row per CDR3 protein. The sample includes about 92,000 distinct CDR3 sequences, about 12% seen only once; the top ten take approximately 39%. This material consisted of PBMCs, taken at surgery. This clonotype was obtained from a male donor with early-stage non-small cell lung cancer.

The CDR3 DNA sequence: TGTGCCAGCAGTTACCCGCGCTCTATGACTAGCGCCGACTCCTACAATGAGCAGTTCTTC. Protein: CASSYPRSMTSADSYNEQFF. The chain uses TRBV6-2 or TRBV6-3 and TRBJ2-1, with 8 bases that match TRBD2. V was pared by 2 bases and J by 0 bases, with 15 bases of the junction left unmatched. Germline CDR1 reads MNHEY; CDR2 reads SVGEGT. The CDR3 spans 20 residues.